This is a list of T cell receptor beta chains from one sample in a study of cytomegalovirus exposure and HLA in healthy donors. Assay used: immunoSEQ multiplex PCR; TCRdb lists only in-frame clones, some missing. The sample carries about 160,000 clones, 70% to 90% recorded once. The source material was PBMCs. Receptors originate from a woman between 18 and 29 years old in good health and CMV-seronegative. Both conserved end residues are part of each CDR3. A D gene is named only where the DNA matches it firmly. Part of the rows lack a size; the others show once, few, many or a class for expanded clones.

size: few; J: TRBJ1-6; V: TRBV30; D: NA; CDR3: CAWSGQGNSPLHF; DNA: TGTGCCTGGAGTGGGCAGGGGAATTCACCCCTCCACTTT
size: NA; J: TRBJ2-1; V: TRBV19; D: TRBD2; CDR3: CASRGDYYNEQFF; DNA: TGTGCCAGTCGTGGGGACTATTACAATGAGCAGTTCTTC
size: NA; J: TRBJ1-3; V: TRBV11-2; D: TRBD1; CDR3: CASSSTRGLGNTIYF; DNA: TGTGCCAGCAGCTCTACCAGGGGGCTCGGAAACACCATATATTTT
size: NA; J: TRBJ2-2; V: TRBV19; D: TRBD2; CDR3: CASSIGVAGELLGGELFF; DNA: TGTGCCAGTAGTATAGGGGTAGCGGGAGAGCTCCTGGGCGGGGAGCTGTTTTTT
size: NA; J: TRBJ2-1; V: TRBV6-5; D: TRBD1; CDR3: CASRYDRASSYNEQFF; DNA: TGTGCCAGCAGATACGACAGGGCCAGCTCCTACAATGAGCAGTTCTTC
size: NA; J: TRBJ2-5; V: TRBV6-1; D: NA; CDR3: CASTRPAAGVETQYF; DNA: TGTGCCAGCACCAGACCGGCGGCTGGAGTCGAGACCCAGTACTTC
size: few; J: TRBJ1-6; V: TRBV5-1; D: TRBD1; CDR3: CASRVQTGDNSPLHF; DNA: TGCGCCAGCAGGGTTCAAACAGGGGACAATTCACCCCTCCACTTT
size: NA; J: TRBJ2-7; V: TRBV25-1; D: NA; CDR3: CASRSEDDFYSYEQYF; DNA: TGTGCCAGCAGATCTGAGGATGACTTCTACTCCTACGAGCAGTACTTC
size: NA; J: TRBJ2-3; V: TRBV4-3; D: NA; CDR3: CASSQGGHTDTQYF; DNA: TGCGCCAGCAGCCAAGGGGGACATACAGATACGCAGTATTTT
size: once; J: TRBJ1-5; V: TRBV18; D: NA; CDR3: CASSPSRRNQPQHF; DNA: TGTGCCAGCTCACCTTCCAGGCGTAATCAGCCCCAGCATTTT
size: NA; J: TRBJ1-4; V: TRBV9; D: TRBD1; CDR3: CASSTRTGPNEKLFF; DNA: TGTGCCAGCAGCACCCGGACAGGGCCTAATGAAAAACTGTTTTTT
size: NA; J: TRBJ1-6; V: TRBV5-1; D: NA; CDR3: CASSSGDKNSPLHF; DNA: TGCGCCAGCAGCTCGGGAGATAAGAATTCACCCCTCCACTTT
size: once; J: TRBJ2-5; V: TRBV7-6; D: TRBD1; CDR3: CASSPGTGRETQYF; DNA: TGTGCCAGCAGCCCCGGGACAGGGCGGGAGACCCAGTACTTC
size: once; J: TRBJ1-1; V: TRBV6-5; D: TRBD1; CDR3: CASSYSGQRGEAFF; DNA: TGTGCCAGCAGTTACTCGGGACAGAGGGGTGAAGCTTTCTTT
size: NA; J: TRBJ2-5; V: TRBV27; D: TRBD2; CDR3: CASSPRRLAVQETQYF; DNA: TGTGCCAGCAGTCCTCGTAGACTAGCGGTCCAAGAGACCCAGTACTTC
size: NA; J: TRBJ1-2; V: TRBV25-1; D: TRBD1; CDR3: CASSELGQLGYTF; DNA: TGTGCCAGCAGTGAATTGGGACAGTTAGGCTACACCTTC
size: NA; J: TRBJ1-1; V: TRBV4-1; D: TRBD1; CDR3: CASSQVGGLEAFF; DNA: TGCGCCAGCAGCCAAGTAGGGGGCCTTGAAGCTTTCTTT
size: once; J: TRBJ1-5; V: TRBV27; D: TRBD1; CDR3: CASSTQGAHSNQPQHF; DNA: TGTGCCAGCAGTACCCAGGGGGCACATAGCAATCAGCCCCAGCATTTT
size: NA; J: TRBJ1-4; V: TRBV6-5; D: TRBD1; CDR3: CASSYSGQVGEKLFF; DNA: TGTGCCAGCAGTTACTCGGGACAGGTCGGTGAAAAACTGTTTTTT
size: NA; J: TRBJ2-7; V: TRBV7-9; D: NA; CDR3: CASSLAGAGDGEQYF; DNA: TGTGCCAGCAGCTTAGCAGGGGCAGGGGATGGCGAGCAGTACTTC
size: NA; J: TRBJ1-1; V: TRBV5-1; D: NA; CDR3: CASSSRQGSDTEAFF; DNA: TGCGCCAGCAGCTCCCGCCAGGGCTCGGACACTGAAGCTTTCTTT
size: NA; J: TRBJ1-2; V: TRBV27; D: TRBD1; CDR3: CASRDRVGYTF; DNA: TGTGCCAGCAGGGACAGGGTCGGCTACACCTTC
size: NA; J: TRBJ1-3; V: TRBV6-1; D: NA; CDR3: CASLQGTLGNTIYF; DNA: TGTGCCAGCCTACAGGGAACACTTGGAAACACCATATATTTT
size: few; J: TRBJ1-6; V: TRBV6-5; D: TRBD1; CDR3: CASSYGQGVSPLHF; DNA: TGTGCCAGCAGTTACGGACAGGGAGTTTCACCCCTCCACTTT
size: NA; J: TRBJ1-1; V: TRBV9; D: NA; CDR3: CASSSRSQGMNTEAFF; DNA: TGTGCCAGCAGCTCTCGTTCGCAGGGCATGAACACTGAAGCTTTCTTT
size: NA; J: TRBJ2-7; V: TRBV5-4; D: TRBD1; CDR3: CASSLGGGSSYEQYF; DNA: TGTGCCAGCAGCTTGGGAGGGGGCAGCTCCTACGAGCAGTACTTC
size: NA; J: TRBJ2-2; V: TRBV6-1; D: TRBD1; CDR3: CASRGQGSTGELFF; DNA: TGTGCCAGCAGGGGACAGGGTAGTACCGGGGAGCTGTTTTTT
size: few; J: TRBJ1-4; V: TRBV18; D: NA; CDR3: CASSPGREDEKLFF; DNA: TGTGCCAGCTCACCGGGTAGGGAGGATGAAAAACTGTTTTTT
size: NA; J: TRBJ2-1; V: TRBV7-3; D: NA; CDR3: CASSPLLAGNEQFF; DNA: TGTGCCAGCAGCCCATTGCTGGCGGGGAATGAGCAGTTCTTC
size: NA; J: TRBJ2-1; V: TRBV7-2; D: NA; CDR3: CASSLDAYNEQFF; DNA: TGTGCCAGCAGCTTAGACGCGTACAATGAGCAGTTCTTC
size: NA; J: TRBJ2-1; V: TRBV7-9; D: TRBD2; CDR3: CASDISGRDHYNEQFF; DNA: TGTGCCAGCGATATAAGCGGGAGGGACCATTACAATGAGCAGTTCTTC
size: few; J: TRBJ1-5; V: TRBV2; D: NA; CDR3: CASIQGQPQHF; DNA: TGTGCCAGCATCCAGGGGCAGCCCCAGCATTTT
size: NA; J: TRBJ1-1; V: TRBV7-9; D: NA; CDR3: CASSRQPLDMNTEAFF; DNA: TGTGCCAGCAGCCGACAGCCACTTGACATGAACACTGAAGCTTTCTTT
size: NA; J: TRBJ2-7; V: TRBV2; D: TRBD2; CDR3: CASSDGTSGGYEQYF; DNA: TGTGCCAGCAGTGATGGGACTAGCGGGGGCTACGAGCAGTACTTC
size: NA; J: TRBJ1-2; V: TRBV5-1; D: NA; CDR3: CASSLRFNYGYTF; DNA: TGCGCCAGCAGCTTACGGTTTAACTATGGCTACACCTTC
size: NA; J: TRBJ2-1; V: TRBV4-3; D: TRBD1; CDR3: CASSQAGGLNEQFF; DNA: TGCGCCAGCAGCCAAGCAGGGGGCTTAAATGAGCAGTTCTTC
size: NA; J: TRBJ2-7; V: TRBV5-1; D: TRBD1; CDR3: CASSLTGTGVYEQYF; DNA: TGCGCCAGCAGCCTAACCGGGACAGGGGTTTACGAGCAGTACTTC
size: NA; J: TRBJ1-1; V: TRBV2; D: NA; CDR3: CASSERWMGGTEAFF; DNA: TGTGCCAGCAGTGAACGGTGGATGGGGGGCACTGAAGCTTTCTTT
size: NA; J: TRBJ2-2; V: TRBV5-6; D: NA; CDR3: CASTLGSSSMAGELFF; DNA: TGTGCCAGCACCCTAGGGTCTAGCTCGATGGCCGGGGAGCTGTTTTTT
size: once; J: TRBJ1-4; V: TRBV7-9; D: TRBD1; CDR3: CASSLGRTEGAGKLFF; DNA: TGTGCCAGCAGCTTAGGGCGTACGGAGGGGGCAGGAAAACTGTTTTTT
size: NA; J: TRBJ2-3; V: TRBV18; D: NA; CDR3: CASSPPDGGDTQYF; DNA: TGTGCCAGCTCACCCCCAGATGGAGGAGATACGCAGTATTTT
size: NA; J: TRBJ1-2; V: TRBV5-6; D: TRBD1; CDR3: CASSFSTGEIYGYTF; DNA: TGTGCCAGCAGCTTCTCCACAGGGGAGATCTATGGCTACACCTTC
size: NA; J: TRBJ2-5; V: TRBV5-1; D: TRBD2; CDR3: CASSLGRLAVPETQYF; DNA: TGCGCCAGCAGCTTGGGACGACTAGCGGTGCCAGAGACCCAGTACTTC
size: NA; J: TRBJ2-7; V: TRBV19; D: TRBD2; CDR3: CASSLSGTSGREQYF; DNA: TGTGCCAGTAGTCTTTCCGGGACTAGCGGTCGCGAGCAGTACTTC
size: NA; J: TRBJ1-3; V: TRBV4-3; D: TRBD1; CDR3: CASSRTGVNSGNTIYF; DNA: TGCGCCAGCAGCCGGACAGGGGTCAACTCTGGAAACACCATATATTTT
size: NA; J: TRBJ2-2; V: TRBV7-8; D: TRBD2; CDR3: CASSLGGGLAVTGELFF; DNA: TGTGCCAGCAGCTTAGGGGGGGGACTAGCGGTCACCGGGGAGCTGTTTTTT
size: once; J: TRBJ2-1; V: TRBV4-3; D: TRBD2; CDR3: CASSQLGAGGPREQFF; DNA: TGCGCCAGCAGCCAATTAGGGGCGGGAGGGCCAAGGGAGCAGTTCTTC
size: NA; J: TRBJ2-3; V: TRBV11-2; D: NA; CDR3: CASRLSPGSDTQYF; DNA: TGTGCCAGCAGACTAAGCCCTGGATCCGATACGCAGTATTTT
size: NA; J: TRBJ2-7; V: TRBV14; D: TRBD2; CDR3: CASSPNHAGGKYEQYF; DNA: TGTGCCAGCAGCCCCAACCATGCGGGGGGCAAGTACGAGCAGTACTTC
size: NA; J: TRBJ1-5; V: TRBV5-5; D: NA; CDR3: CASSLAGDSNQPQHF; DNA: TGTGCCAGCAGCTTAGCGGGGGATAGCAATCAGCCCCAGCATTTT
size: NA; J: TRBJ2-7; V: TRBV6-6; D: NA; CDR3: CASSYLNRDYEQYF; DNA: TGTGCCAGCAGTTACCTAAACAGGGACTACGAGCAGTACTTC
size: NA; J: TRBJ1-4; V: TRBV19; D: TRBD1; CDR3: CASSTTGRKLFF; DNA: TGTGCCAGTAGTACGACAGGGCGAAAACTGTTTTTT
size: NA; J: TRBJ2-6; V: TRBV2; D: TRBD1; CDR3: CASSQDRGRANVLTF; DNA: TGTGCCAGCAGCCAGGACAGGGGAAGGGCCAACGTCCTGACTTTC